This T cell receptor beta chain was identified in a study of blood T cell repertoires in COVID-19. CDR3 size: 11 residues. The germline gives CDR1 SGHVS, CDR2 FQNEAQ. The V gene lost 8 bases and the J gene lost 3 bases, with 8 bases spanning the gap. The protocol was immunoSEQ multiplex PCR, while the TCRdb copy is restricted to in-frame clones and leaves out a portion. The data contain fewer than 200,000 clones, around 85% of them singletons. The V call is TRBV7-8, the J call TRBJ2-7; perhaps TRBD1 as D (6 bases). The source material was peripheral blood. This clonotype was sampled from a man between 60 and 70 years old who had recovered from COVID-19. CDR3: CASSRGYEQYF. CDR3 coding DNA: TGTGCCAGCTCCAGGGGCTACGAGCAGTACTTC.